This TCR beta chain was documented in a study of T-cell memory formation after mild COVID-19. Germline lookup yields CDR1 LNHDA and CDR2 SQIVND (reference sequence). The CDR3 spans 12 residues. Trimming removed 8 bases from V and 5 bases from J, with 12 bases in between. Notes on this clonotype: The target antigen is unknown.

Study-wide results and limits: Pre-infection memory contained some responding clones, which suggested that cross-reactive memory had joined. Clones contracting over day 15 to 85 were CD4/CD8 balanced, with later expanders leaning CD4+.

TCRdb itself ran the 5' RACE reads through MiXCR, one entry per CDR3 protein. The sample yields around 250,000 distinct CDR3 sequences, 16% seen once. The material sequenced was PBMCs or a T cell subset sorted from them (not recorded which). The rearrangement joins TRBV19 to TRBJ1-1, with D possibly TRBD1 on 6 matching bases. This receptor was taken from a man aged 18 to 30 who had mild COVID-19 (a few samples of this study predate the infection). Cell type and time point are not known. CDR3 DNA: TGTGCCAGTCGAGTTCAGGGGACTGAAGCTTTCTTT. Protein sequence: CASRVQGTEAFF.